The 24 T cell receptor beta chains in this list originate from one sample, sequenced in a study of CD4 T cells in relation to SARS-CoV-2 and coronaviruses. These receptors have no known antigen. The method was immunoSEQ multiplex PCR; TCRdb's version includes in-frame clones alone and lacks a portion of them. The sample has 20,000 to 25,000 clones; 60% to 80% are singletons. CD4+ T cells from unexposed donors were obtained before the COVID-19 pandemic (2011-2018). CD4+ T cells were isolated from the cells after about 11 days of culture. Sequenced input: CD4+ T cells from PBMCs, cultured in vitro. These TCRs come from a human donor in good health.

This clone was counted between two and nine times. This CDR3 reads CASSFLAGGNNEQFF. The CDR3 DNA reads as TGTGCCAGCAGCTTCCTCGCGGGAGGTAACAATGAGCAGTTCTTC. The genes are TRBV7-2 and TRBJ2-1, with 8 bases matching TRBD2. Germline V gene sequence: CDR1 SGHTA, CDR2 FQGNSA. The length of the CDR3 is 15 residues. V lost 3 bases, J lost 5 bases, and 6 bases stayed unmatched.

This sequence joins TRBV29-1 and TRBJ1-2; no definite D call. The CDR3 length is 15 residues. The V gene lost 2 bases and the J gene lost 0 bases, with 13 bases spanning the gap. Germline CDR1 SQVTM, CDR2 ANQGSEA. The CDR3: CSVETPLGTNYGYTF. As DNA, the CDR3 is TGCAGCGTTGAAACCCCCTTGGGGACTAACTATGGCTACACCTTC.

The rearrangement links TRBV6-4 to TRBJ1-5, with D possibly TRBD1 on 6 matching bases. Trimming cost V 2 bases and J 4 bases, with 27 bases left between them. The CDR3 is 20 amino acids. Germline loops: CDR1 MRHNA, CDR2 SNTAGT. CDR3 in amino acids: CASSDPSMGTPERGNQPQHF. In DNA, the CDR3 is TGTGCCAGCAGTGACCCCAGCATGGGGACACCCGAGAGGGGTAATCAGCCCCAGCATTTT.

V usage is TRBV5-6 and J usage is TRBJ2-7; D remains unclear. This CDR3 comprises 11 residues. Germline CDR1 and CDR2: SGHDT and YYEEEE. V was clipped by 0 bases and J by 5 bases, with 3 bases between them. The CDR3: CASSLAHEQYF. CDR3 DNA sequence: TGTGCCAGCAGCTTGGCCCACGAGCAGTACTTC.

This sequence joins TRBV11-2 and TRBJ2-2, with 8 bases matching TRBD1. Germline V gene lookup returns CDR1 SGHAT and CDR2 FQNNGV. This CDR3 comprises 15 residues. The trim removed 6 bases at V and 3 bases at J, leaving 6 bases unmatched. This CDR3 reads CASSLQGADTGELFF. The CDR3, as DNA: TGTGCCAGCAGTCTCCAGGGGGCTGACACCGGGGAGCTGTTTTTT.

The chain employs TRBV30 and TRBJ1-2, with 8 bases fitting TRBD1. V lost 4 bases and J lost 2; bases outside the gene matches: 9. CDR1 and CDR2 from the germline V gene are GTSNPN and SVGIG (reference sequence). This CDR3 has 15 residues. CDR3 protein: CAWTIFQGANYGYTF. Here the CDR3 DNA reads TGTGCCTGGACCATATTCCAGGGGGCAAACTATGGCTACACCTTC.

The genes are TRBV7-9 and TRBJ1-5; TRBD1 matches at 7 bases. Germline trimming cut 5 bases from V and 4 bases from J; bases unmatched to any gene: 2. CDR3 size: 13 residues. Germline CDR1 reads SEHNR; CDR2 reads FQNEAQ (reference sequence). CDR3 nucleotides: TGTGCCAGCAGCCCGACAGGGAATCAGCCCCAGCATTTT. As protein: CASSPTGNQPQHF.

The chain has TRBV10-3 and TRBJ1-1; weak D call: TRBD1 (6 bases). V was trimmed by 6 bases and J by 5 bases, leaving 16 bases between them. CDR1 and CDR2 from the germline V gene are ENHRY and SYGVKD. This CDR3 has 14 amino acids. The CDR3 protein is CAIRAAGAGTEAFF. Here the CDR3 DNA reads TGTGCCATCAGGGCAGCAGGGGCAGGAACTGAAGCTTTCTTT.

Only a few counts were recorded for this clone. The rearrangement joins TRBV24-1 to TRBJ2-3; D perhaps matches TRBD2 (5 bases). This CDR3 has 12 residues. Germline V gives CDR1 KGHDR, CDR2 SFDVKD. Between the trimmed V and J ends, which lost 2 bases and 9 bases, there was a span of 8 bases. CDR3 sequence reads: CATSDWERTQYF. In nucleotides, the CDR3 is TGTGCCACCAGTGATTGGGAGAGGACGCAGTATTTT.

CDR3 bases: TGTGCCAGCACCTCGACAGTCGGTGGCTACACCTTC. It specifies CASTSTVGGYTF. This chain connects TRBV6-5 to TRBJ1-2; a weak D match, TRBD1 (5 bases). V was clipped by 7 bases and J by 7 bases, with 13 bases between them. The CDR3 contains 12 residues. Germline CDR1 is MNHEY and CDR2 is SVGAGI.

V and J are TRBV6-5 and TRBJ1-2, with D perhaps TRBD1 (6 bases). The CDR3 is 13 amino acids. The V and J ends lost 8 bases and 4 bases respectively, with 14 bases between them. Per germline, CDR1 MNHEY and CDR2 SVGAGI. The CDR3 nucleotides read TGTGCCAGCGGCACAGGGAGGGGCTATGGCTACACCTTC. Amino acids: CASGTGRGYGYTF.

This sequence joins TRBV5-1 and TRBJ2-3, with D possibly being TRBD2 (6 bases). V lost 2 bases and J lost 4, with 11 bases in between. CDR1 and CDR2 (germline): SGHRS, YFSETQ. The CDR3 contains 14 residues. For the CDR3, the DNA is TGCGCCAGCAGCTTAGCAGCGGGCCCAGATACGCAGTATTTT. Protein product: CASSLAAGPDTQYF.

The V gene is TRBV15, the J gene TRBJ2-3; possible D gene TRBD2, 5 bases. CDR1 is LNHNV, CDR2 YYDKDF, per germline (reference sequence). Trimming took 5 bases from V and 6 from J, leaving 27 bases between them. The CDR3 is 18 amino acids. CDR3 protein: CATSGRRGFAARQDTQYF. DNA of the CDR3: TGTGCCACCAGCGGCCGTAGAGGGTTTGCAGCCCGGCAGGATACGCAGTATTTT.

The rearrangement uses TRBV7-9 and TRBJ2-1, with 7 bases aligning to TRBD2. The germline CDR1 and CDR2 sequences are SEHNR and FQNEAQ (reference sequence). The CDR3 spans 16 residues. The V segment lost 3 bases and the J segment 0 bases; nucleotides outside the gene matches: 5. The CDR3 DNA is TGTGCCAGCAGCTTTCGGAGCGGGATCTCCTACAATGAGCAGTTCTTC. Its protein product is CASSFRSGISYNEQFF.

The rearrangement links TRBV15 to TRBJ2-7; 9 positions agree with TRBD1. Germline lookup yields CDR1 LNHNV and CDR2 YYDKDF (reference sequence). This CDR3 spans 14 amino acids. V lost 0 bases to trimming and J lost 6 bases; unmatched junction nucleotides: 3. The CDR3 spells CATSRDRDRAEQYF. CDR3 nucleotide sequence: TGTGCCACCAGCAGAGACCGGGACAGGGCCGAGCAGTACTTC.

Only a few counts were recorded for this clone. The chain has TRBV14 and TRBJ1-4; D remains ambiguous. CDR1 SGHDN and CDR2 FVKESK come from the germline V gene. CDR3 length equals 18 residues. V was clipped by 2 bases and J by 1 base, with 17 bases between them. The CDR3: CASSQFPFGWGTNEKLFF. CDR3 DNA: TGTGCCAGCAGCCAATTTCCCTTCGGTTGGGGAACTAATGAAAAACTGTTTTTT.

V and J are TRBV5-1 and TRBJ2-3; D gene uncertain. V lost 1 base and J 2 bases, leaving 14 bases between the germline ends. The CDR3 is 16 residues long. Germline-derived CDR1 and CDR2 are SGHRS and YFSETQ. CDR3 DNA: TGCGCCAGCAGCTTGTTGGTTCGCCCGCACACAGATACGCAGTATTTT. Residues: CASSLLVRPHTDTQYF.

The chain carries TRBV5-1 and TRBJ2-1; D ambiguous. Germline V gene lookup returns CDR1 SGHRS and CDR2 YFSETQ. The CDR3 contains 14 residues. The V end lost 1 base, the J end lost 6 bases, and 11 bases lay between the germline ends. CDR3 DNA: TGCGCCAGCAGCTTGAATTGGGATCCCAATGAGCAGTTCTTC. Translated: CASSLNWDPNEQFF.

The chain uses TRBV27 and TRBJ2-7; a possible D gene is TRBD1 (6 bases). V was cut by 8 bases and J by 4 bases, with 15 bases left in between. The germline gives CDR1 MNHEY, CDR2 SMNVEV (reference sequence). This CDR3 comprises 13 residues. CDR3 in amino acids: CASWTVGSYEQYF. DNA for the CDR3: TGTGCCAGCTGGACAGTTGGGTCGTACGAGCAGTACTTC.

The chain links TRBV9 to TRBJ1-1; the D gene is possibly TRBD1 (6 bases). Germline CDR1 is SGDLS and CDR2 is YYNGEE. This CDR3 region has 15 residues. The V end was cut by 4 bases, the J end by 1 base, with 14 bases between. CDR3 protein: CASSPQGQRNTEAFF. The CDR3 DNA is TGTGCCAGCAGCCCCCAGGGGCAGAGGAACACTGAAGCTTTCTTT.

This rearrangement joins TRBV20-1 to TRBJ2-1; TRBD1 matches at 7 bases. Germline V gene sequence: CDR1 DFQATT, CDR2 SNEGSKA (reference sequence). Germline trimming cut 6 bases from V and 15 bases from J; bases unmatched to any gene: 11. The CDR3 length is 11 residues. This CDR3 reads CSAIGWDSRFF. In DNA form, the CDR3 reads TGCAGTGCCATAGGGTGGGACAGTCGGTTCTTC.

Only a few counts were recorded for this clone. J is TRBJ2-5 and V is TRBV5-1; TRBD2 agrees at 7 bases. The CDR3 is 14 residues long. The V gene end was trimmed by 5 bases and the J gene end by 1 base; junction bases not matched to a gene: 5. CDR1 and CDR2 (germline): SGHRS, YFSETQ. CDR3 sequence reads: CASRDIAGQETQYF. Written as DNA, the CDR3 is TGCGCCAGCAGGGATATAGCGGGCCAAGAGACCCAGTACTTC.

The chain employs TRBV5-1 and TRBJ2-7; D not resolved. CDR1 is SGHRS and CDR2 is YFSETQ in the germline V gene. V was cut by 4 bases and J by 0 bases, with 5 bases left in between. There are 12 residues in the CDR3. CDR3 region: CASSLSSYEQYF. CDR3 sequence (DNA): TGCGCCAGCAGCCTGTCCTCCTACGAGCAGTACTTC.

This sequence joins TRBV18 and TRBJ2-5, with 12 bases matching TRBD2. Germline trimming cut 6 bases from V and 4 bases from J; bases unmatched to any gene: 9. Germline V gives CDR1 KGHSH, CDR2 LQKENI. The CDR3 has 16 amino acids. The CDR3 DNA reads TGTGCCAGCTCCCTAGCGGGAGGGATACCAAGAGAGACCCAGTACTTC. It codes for CASSLAGGIPRETQYF.